The rows below give T cell receptor beta chains drawn from one sample of a study of CD8 T cells in Susac syndrome. One entry per CDR3 protein, called by TCRdb with MiXCR from the immunoSEQ multiplex PCR reads. The sample lists tens of thousands of distinct CDR3 sequences, 91% occurring once. The sample comprised CD8+ T cells from PBMCs. The receptors were gathered from a human donor with multiple sclerosis. Both conserved end residues are part of each CDR3. D genes are given only for firm matches. Rows give clone size only sometimes, using once, few, many, or a class for an expanded clone.

>TRBV4-1|NA|TRBD2|TRBJ2-5
TGCGCCAGCAGCCTTCTAGCGGGGGGGCGTGAGACCCAGTACTTC
CASSLLAGGRETQYF
>TRBV5-6|NA|TRBD1|TRBJ1-5
TGTGCCAGCAGCTCAGGGGGTAACAATCAGCCCCAGCATTTT
CASSSGGNNQPQHF
>TRBV28|NA|TRBD1|TRBJ1-2
TGTGCCAGCAGTTCCAGGGGGGATTCCTATGGCTACACCTTC
CASSSRGDSYGYTF
>TRBV12-3/TRBV12-4|NA|NA|TRBJ2-4
TGTGCCGGGGGGGGACATACACAAAACATTCAGTACTTC
CAGGGHTQNIQYF
>TRBV20-1|NA|NA|TRBJ2-7
TGCAGTGCTCGGGGGATTGGGCAGGACTACGAGCAGTACTTC
CSARGIGQDYEQYF
>TRBV2|NA|TRBD2|TRBJ2-1
TGTGCCAGCAGGGGACTAGCGGGCCGAAATGAGCAGTTCTTC
CASRGLAGRNEQFF
>TRBV7-3|NA|TRBD2|TRBJ2-3
TGTGCCAGCAGCTCTAGCGGGGGGGCCACAGATACGCAGTATTTT
CASSSSGGATDTQYF
>TRBV5-6|NA|NA|TRBJ1-4
TGTGCCAGCAGCGGTCGTAACAGGGCAATTAATGAAAAACTGTTTTTT
CASSGRNRAINEKLFF
>TRBV3-1|NA|TRBD2|TRBJ2-1
TGTGCCAGCAGCCAAGTAGACGGGACTAGCGGGGGACCCAATGAGCAGTTCTTC
CASSQVDGTSGGPNEQFF
>TRBV21-1|NA|NA|TRBJ2-1
TGTGCCAGCAGTATGGAGCGGGAGAGCTCAAGCTCCTACAATGAGCAGTTCTTC
CASSMERESSSSYNEQFF
>TRBV6-5|NA|NA|TRBJ1-4
TGTGCCAGCAGTAGGACGGATAGGGAAAAACTGTTTTTT
CASSRTDREKLFF
>TRBV6-2/TRBV6-3|NA|NA|TRBJ1-1
TGTGCCAGCAGTTATTGGACTGAAGCTTTCTTT
CASSYWTEAFF
>TRBV19|NA|NA|TRBJ1-5
TGTGCCAGTAGTCTAGCGGACAGCTATCAGCCCCAGCATTTT
CASSLADSYQPQHF
>TRBV20-1|NA|NA|TRBJ2-7
TGCAGTGCTAGAGAGACGGGACTCTACGAGCAGTACTTC
CSARETGLYEQYF
>TRBV6-5|NA|NA|TRBJ2-5
TGTGCCAGCAGTTTTACCGGGACGTCAGAGACCCAGTACTTC
CASSFTGTSETQYF
>TRBV9|NA|NA|TRBJ1-2
TGTGCCAGCAGCGTAGAGGGTGGAGGGTACTATGGCTACACCTTC
CASSVEGGGYYGYTF
>TRBV3-1|NA|TRBD1|TRBJ1-2
TGTGCCAGCAGCCAACAGACAGGGGGCGCATCTGGCTACACCTTC
CASSQQTGGASGYTF
>TRBV5-4|NA|TRBD1|TRBJ2-7
TGTGCCAGCAGTGGGACAGAGCGCTACGAGCAGTACTTC
CASSGTERYEQYF
>TRBV6-1|NA|NA|TRBJ2-3
TGTGCCAGCAGTGAAGCGTGGGGAGTTGGCACAGATACGCAGTATTTT
CASSEAWGVGTDTQYF
>TRBV30|NA|NA|TRBJ2-3
TGTGCCTGGAGTGTTGGGGCGACTAGCACAGATACGCAGTATTTT
CAWSVGATSTDTQYF
>TRBV4-1|NA|TRBD2|TRBJ2-1
TGCGCCAGCAGCCAAGTAACTAGCGGGGGATCCTACAATGAGCAGTTCTTC
CASSQVTSGGSYNEQFF
>TRBV4-1|NA|TRBD2|TRBJ2-1
TGCGCCAGCAGCCCCCGGACAGCGGGAGGGAGTAGTCGAGGGGACAATGAGCAGTTCTTC
CASSPRTAGGSSRGDNEQFF
>TRBV4-1|NA|NA|TRBJ1-2
TGCGCCAGCAGCCAACCCGAAGGGACGGACTATGGCTACACCTTC
CASSQPEGTDYGYTF
>TRBV9|NA|NA|TRBJ2-7
TGTGCCAGCAGCCCCGCAGGTGGTTTCTCCGAGCAGTACTTC
CASSPAGGFSEQYF
>TRBV20-1|NA|TRBD1|TRBJ2-1
TGCAGTGCCCTAGGACAGGGGGCATATGAGCAGTTCTTC
CSALGQGAYEQFF
>TRBV29-1|NA|NA|TRBJ1-1
TGCAGCGTTGAATCCGGGTCGGGGGCTTTCTTT
CSVESGSGAFF
>TRBV30|NA|NA|TRBJ2-2
TGTGCCTGGAGTGGGTTGAACACCGGGGAGCTGTTTTTT
CAWSGLNTGELFF
>TRBV3-1|NA|TRBD2|TRBJ2-1
TGTGCCAGCAGCCTTGTAGCGGGGACCTACAATGAGCAGTTCTTC
CASSLVAGTYNEQFF
>TRBV18|NA|TRBD1|TRBJ1-1
TGTGCCAGCTCACCAGTGGACAGGAGCACTGAAGCTTTCTTT
CASSPVDRSTEAFF
>TRBV7-9|NA|TRBD2|TRBJ2-1
TGTGCCAGCAGCTCTCTGACTAGCGGGGGGGATCTTGAGCAGTTCTTC
CASSSLTSGGDLEQFF
>TRBV5-1|NA|TRBD2|TRBJ2-1
TGCGCCAGCAGCTTGGTTCTAGCGGGACCCCGATCCCACAATGAGCAGTTCTTC
CASSLVLAGPRSHNEQFF
>TRBV13|NA|TRBD1|TRBJ1-6
TGTGCCAGCAGCAAAGGACAGGGAAATTCACCCCTCCACTTT
CASSKGQGNSPLHF
>TRBV28|once|NA|TRBJ2-4
TGTGCCAGCAGTTTGGGGTACTCCAAAAACATTCAGTACTTC
CASSLGYSKNIQYF
>TRBV11-2|NA|NA|TRBJ1-1
TGTGCCAGCAGCTTAGACACTGAAGCTTTCTTT
CASSLDTEAFF
>TRBV3-1|NA|NA|TRBJ2-7
TGTGCCAGCAGCCACGCCACCGGGACAAGACTCTCCTACGAGCAGTACTTC
CASSHATGTRLSYEQYF
>TRBV7-8|NA|TRBD1|TRBJ1-1
TGTGCCAGCAGCTTAGGGACAGGGGGCGGGACTGAAGCTTTCTTT
CASSLGTGGGTEAFF
>TRBV20-1|NA|NA|TRBJ2-3
TGCAGTGCTAGAAGGTGGGGTGGGACAGATACGCAGTATTTT
CSARRWGGTDTQYF
>TRBV6-5|once|TRBD1|TRBJ2-1
TGTGCCAGCAGTTGGGGACAGGGCTATGAGCAGTTCTTC
CASSWGQGYEQFF
>TRBV2|NA|NA|TRBJ2-1
TGTGCCAGCAGTGGGTCGGATGATTCCTACAATGAGCAGTTCTTC
CASSGSDDSYNEQFF
>TRBV6-2/TRBV6-3|NA|TRBD2|TRBJ2-2
TGTGCCAGCAGTCAACCCCGAAAAGCGGGAGGTTTAAAACCCGGGGAGCTGTTTTTT
CASSQPRKAGGLKPGELFF